This record concerns one T cell receptor beta chain sequence. The data stem from a study of blood T cell repertoires in COVID-19. Study details: PBMCs, B-cell-depleted T cells, or T cells were the source of the cDNA or gDNA that made up the material.

Participants spanned ages roughly 18 to 95 years and resided in over 20 US areas. Symptom resolution, clearance, or two negative PCRs marked donors in Cohort 3 as recovered. In the original analysis: Amplifying reference gene primers gave estimates of nucleated cell counts. The assay was immunoSEQ multiplex PCR, and TCRdb's table has in-frame clones only and misses some. D and trimming come from the DNA, and the V and J calls and clone size come from that table. The sample has approximately 280,000 clones; roughly 87% are singletons. Germline lookup yields CDR1 MGHRA and CDR2 YSYEKL. This CDR3 spans 14 amino acids. Trimming cost V 4 bases and J 4 bases, with 13 bases left between them.

This TCR was sampled from a woman in her thirties or forties who had recovered from COVID-19. The sequenced sample consisted of PBMCs or T cells enriched from blood (not recorded which). This sequence joins TRBV4-1 and TRBJ1-2; D is undetermined. This CDR3 reads CASSRNLGGYGYTF. The CDR3, as DNA: TGCGCCAGCAGCCGAAACCTAGGAGGCTATGGCTACACCTTC.